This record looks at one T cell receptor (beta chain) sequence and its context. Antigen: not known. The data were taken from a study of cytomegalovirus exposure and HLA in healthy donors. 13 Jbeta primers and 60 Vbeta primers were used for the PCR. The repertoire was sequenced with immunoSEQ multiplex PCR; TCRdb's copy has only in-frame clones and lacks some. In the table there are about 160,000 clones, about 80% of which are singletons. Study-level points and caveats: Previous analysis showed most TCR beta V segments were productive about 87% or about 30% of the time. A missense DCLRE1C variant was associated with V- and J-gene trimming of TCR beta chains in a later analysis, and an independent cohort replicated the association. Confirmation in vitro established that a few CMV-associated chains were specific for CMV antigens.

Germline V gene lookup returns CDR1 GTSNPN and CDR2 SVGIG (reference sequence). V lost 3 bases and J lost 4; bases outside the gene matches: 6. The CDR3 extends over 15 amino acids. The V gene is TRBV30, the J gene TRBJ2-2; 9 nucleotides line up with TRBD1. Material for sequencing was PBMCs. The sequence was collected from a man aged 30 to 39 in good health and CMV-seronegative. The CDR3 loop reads CAWRGQGVITGELFF. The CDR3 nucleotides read TGTGCCTGGAGGGGACAGGGTGTGATCACCGGGGAGCTGTTTTTT.